This record looks at one TCR beta chain sequence and its context. For each CDR3 protein, TCRdb gives one entry from its re-call of the 5' RACE reads, without DNA. The sample yields about 300,000 distinct CDR3 sequences, of which the top ten take up more than 4.5%. This specimen comes from a study of monozygotic twins with inflammatory bowel disease. The CDR3 has 14 residues. This clonotype was sampled from a human donor with ulcerative colitis or Crohn's disease, or a healthy co-twin of an affected twin (not recorded which). The J gene is TRBJ1-4, the V gene TRBV12-3 or TRBV12-4; as DNA is missing, the TRBD1 call by TCRdb cannot be tested. Sequences were obtained from blood. CDR3: CASSLGRGSEKLFF.